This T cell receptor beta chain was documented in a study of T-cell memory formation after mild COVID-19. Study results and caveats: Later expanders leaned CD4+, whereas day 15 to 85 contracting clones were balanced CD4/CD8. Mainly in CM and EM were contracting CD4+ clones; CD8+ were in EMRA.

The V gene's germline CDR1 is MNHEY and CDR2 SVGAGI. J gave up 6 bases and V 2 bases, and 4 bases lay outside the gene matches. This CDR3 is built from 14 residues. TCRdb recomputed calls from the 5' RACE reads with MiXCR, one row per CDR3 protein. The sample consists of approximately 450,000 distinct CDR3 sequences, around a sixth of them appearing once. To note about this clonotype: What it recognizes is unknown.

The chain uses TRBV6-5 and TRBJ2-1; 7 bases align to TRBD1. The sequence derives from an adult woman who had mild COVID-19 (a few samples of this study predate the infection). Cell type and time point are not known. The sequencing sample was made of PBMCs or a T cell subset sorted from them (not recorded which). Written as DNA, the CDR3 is TGTGCCAGCAGTTACGACAGGGAGAGCAATGAGCAGTTCTTC. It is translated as CASSYDRESNEQFF.